This TCR beta chain derives from a study of long-term antiretroviral therapy in people with HIV. Study-level findings and limits: HIV repertoires spanned tighter CDR3 length ranges than controls did.

A word on this clone: The antigen remains unidentified.

At the survey level, the v3.0 immunoSEQ assay was run. The assay was immunoSEQ multiplex PCR, and TCRdb's table has in-frame clones only and misses some. Counted here are roughly 32,000 clones, 85% occurring once; the ten biggest clones make up around 4.4%. Germline values: CDR1 SGDLS, CDR2 YYNGEE. V shed 4 bases, J shed 4 bases, and the junction held 15 bases outside the gene matches. This CDR3 spans 19 amino acids. Source: unsorted PBMCs, taken around 3.3 years after starting antiretroviral therapy. The origin of this receptor is a man aged 18 to 30 with HIV. This rearrangement joins TRBV9 to TRBJ2-5, with 14 nucleotides matching TRBD2. Here the CDR3 DNA reads TGTGCCAGCAGCAAGCAGGGGACTAGCGGGGGCGCTAACACAGAGACCCAGTACTTC. Encoded protein: CASSKQGTSGGANTETQYF.